These T cell receptor beta chains were read from a single sample in a study of T cells in Graves' hyperthyroidism and ophthalmopathy. TCRdb reanalysed the multiplex PCR reads using MiXCR and keeps one entry per CDR3 protein. Counted here are fewer than 400,000 distinct CDR3 sequences, roughly 13% occurring once; the ten biggest clones make up 25% to 30%. The specimen sequenced was blood. The receptors were sampled from a middle-aged man with Graves' ophthalmopathy. The CDR3 runs from the conserved cysteine through the conserved F or W. A D gene is named only where the DNA matches it firmly. The size field is filled for only some rows; it gives once, few, many or a size class.

J: TRBJ2-7; D: .; V: TRBV6-1; size: .; CDR3: CASSVLYEQYF; DNA: TGTGCCAGCAGCGTCCTCTACGAGCAGTACTTC
J: TRBJ2-2; D: .; V: TRBV4-1; size: few; CDR3: CASSKGAGELFF; DNA: TGCGCCAGCAGCAAGGGGGCCGGGGAGCTGTTTTTT
J: TRBJ2-1; D: TRBD2; V: TRBV19; size: many; CDR3: CASSIVHGSGRNEQFF; DNA: TGTGCCAGTAGTATAGTTCACGGGAGCGGGAGGAATGAGCAGTTCTTC
J: TRBJ2-4; D: TRBD1; V: TRBV3-1; size: many; CDR3: CASSTPKTGFGIIQYF; DNA: TGTGCCAGCAGCACGCCTAAGACAGGGTTTGGCATCATTCAGTACTTC
J: TRBJ1-4; D: .; V: TRBV2; size: many; CDR3: CASRQAGTTTDRLFF; DNA: TGTGCCAGCAGGCAAGCCGGGACGACAACGGATAGACTGTTTTTT
J: TRBJ2-7; D: .; V: TRBV20-1; size: .; CDR3: CSVSSHTFYEQYF; DNA: TGCAGTGTATCCAGCCATACCTTCTACGAGCAGTACTTC
J: TRBJ2-3; D: TRBD2; V: TRBV20-1; size: .; CDR3: CSARGTSGSKTDTQYF; DNA: TGCAGTGCTAGAGGGACTAGCGGGAGTAAAACAGATACGCAGTATTTT
J: TRBJ2-3; D: .; V: TRBV30; size: .; CDR3: CAWSGGQSTDTQYF; DNA: TGTGCCTGGAGTGGGGGACAAAGCACAGATACGCAGTATTTT
J: TRBJ1-1; D: .; V: TRBV18; size: many; CDR3: CASSGRERDSVNTEAFF; DNA: TGTGCCAGCTCCGGAAGGGAAAGGGACTCCGTGAACACTGAAGCTTTCTTT
J: TRBJ2-1; D: .; V: TRBV19; size: .; CDR3: CASSMSSWSYNEQFF; DNA: TGTGCCAGTAGTATGAGCTCCTGGTCCTACAATGAGCAGTTCTTC
J: TRBJ2-5; D: .; V: TRBV5-1; size: .; CDR3: CASSLSTGQRGETQYF; DNA: TGCGCCAGCAGCTTGTCTACAGGCCAACGGGGAGAGACCCAGTACTTC
J: TRBJ2-1; D: TRBD1; V: TRBV7-8; size: .; CDR3: CASSLFHRGHEQFF; DNA: TGTGCCAGCAGCTTATTCCACAGGGGGCATGAGCAGTTCTTC
J: TRBJ2-7; D: TRBD2; V: TRBV2; size: many; CDR3: CASRSSGGGFYEQYF; DNA: TGTGCCAGCAGAAGTAGCGGGGGAGGATTTTACGAGCAGTACTTC
J: TRBJ2-7; D: .; V: TRBV28; size: .; CDR3: CATYLEGRHEQYF; DNA: TGTGCCACCTACCTAGAGGGTCGGCACGAGCAGTACTTC
J: TRBJ2-3; D: .; V: TRBV11-1; size: many; CDR3: CASSAGLRTDTQYF; DNA: TGTGCCAGCAGCGCCGGGCTACGCACAGATACGCAGTATTTT
J: TRBJ1-1; D: .; V: TRBV13; size: many; CDR3: CASSSGSAYEAFF; DNA: TGTGCCAGCAGCTCTGGATCCGCCTATGAAGCTTTCTTT
J: TRBJ2-7; D: .; V: TRBV3-1; size: many; CDR3: CASSRPGPWREQYF; DNA: TGTGCCAGCAGCCGACCGGGACCCTGGAGGGAGCAGTACTTC
J: TRBJ2-2; D: .; V: TRBV4-1; size: .; CDR3: CASSQVGGRAGELFF; DNA: TGCGCCAGCAGCCAAGTCGGAGGGCGCGCCGGGGAGCTGTTTTTT
J: TRBJ2-1; D: .; V: TRBV5-5; size: .; CDR3: CASSLGLASGEQFF; DNA: TGTGCCAGCAGCTTGGGCCTAGCATCAGGTGAGCAGTTCTTC
J: TRBJ2-1; D: .; V: TRBV7-8; size: once; CDR3: CATTENGLFNEQFF; DNA: TGTGCCACCACCGAGAATGGCCTTTTTAATGAGCAGTTCTTC
J: TRBJ2-7; D: .; V: TRBV5-1; size: .; CDR3: CASRDGYEQYF; DNA: TGCGCCAGCAGGGACGGCTACGAGCAGTACTTC
J: TRBJ2-3; D: .; V: TRBV2; size: many; CDR3: CASSRTPETQYF; DNA: TGTGCCAGCAGTCGGACCCCCGAGACGCAGTATTTT
J: TRBJ2-5; D: .; V: TRBV13; size: .; CDR3: CASSPRPGTTGTQYF; DNA: TGTGCCAGCAGCCCTCGGCCAGGGACAACGGGGACCCAGTACTTC
J: TRBJ2-5; D: TRBD1; V: TRBV29-1; size: many; CDR3: CSVSRDRETQYF; DNA: TGCAGCGTTAGCCGGGACAGAGAGACCCAGTACTTC
J: TRBJ2-1; D: TRBD2; V: TRBV9; size: many; CDR3: CASSVGTSGTSEQFF; DNA: TGTGCCAGCAGCGTAGGAACTAGCGGGACGAGTGAGCAGTTCTTC
J: TRBJ1-2; D: .; V: TRBV11-1; size: few; CDR3: CASSLGRLDPYGYTF; DNA: TGTGCCAGCAGCTTAGGACGGCTTGACCCTTATGGCTACACCTTC